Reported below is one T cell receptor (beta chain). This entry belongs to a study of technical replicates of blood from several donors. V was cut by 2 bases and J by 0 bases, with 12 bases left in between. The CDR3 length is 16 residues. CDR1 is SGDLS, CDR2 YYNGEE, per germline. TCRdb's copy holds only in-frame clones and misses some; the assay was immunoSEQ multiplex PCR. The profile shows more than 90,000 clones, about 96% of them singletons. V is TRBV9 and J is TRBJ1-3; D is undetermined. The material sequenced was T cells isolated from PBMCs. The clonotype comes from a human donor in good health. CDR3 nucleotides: TGTGCCAGCAGCGTGGAGGTCGTGCCCTCTGGAAACACCATATATTTT. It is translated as CASSVEVVPSGNTIYF.